The text below deals with one TCR beta chain. Antigen specificity is unknown. V was trimmed by 0 bases and J by 0 bases, leaving 15 bases between them. Germline values: CDR1 SGHNT, CDR2 YYREEE (reference sequence). The CDR3 has 17 residues. Bulk TCR libraries used previously described methods and listed TCR primers. TCRdb reprocessed the PCR reads with MiXCR, giving one entry per CDR3 protein. The sample gives about 630,000 distinct CDR3 sequences, about 25% of which show up once; about 0.84% is in the top ten. Using a CD8+CD4-CCR7+CD45RA+ phenotype, naive CD8 T cells were sorted. This entry comes from a study of molecular identifiers for immune sequencing clone quantification. General study points: Molecules of identical TCR sharing a barcode could underestimate highly expanded clone sizes.

The chain has TRBV5-4 and TRBJ1-1, with D possibly TRBD1 on 6 matching bases. This clonotype was sampled from a human donor in good health. Some libraries in this study had Jurkat cell RNA spiked in. Sequencing input: naive CD8+ T cells from blood, with Jurkat cell RNA spiked in. Subset noted: FACS-sorted CD8+CD4-CCR7+CD45RA+ naive T cells. As DNA, the CDR3 is TGTGCCAGCAGCTTGGATGGACAGCAAAACATGAACACTGAAGCTTTCTTT. Its protein product is CASSLDGQQNMNTEAFF.